Presented here are 11 T cell receptor beta chains from one specimen sequenced in a study of OX40 agonist ivuxolimab in advanced cancers. Clones were sequenced by immunoSEQ multiplex PCR, and TCRdb holds only the in-frame ones, with some missing. The sample lists approximately 66,000 clones; approximately 88% were seen once. Sequencing used CD4+ or CD8+ T cells sorted from blood, obtained in a trial of the OX40 agonist ivuxolimab. The receptor source for this set is an adult with an advanced solid tumor such as melanoma, head and neck, liver or kidney cancer.

CDR3 protein: CASSKVDPGILTEAFF. The CDR3 DNA is TGTGCCAGCAGCAAAGTCGACCCCGGGATTCTGACTGAAGCTTTCTTT. The chain links TRBV21-1 to TRBJ1-1. TRBV21-1 is annotated as a pseudogene. The CDR3 totals 16 residues.

V gene TRBV2 combines with J gene TRBJ1-1, with D hard to call. The germline V gene has CDR1 SNHLY and CDR2 FYNNEI. There are 13 residues in the CDR3. Trimming took off 0 bases at V and 4 bases at J, with 6 bases between the two ends. The CDR3 DNA reads as TGTGCCAGCAGTGAAGCCCAGAGCACTGAAGCTTTCTTT. Its protein is CASSEAQSTEAFF.

The chain recombines TRBV6-1 with TRBJ2-5; TRBD2 is a possible D gene (6 bases). The CDR3 contains 12 residues. Between the trimmed V and J ends, which lost 6 bases and 6 bases, there was a span of 11 bases. Germline assignment: CDR1 MNHNS and CDR2 SASEGT. CDR3 region: CASRLAGQTQYF. CDR3 nucleotide sequence: TGTGCCAGCAGACTAGCCGGGCAGACCCAGTACTTC.

This clone was recorded a few times. The genes are TRBV6-6 and TRBJ1-2; D not resolved. Germline V gene lookup returns CDR1 MNHNY and CDR2 SVGAGI (reference sequence). The ends were cut back, 8 bases at V and 6 bases at J, with 16 bases in the middle. This CDR3 region has 13 residues. In nucleotides, the CDR3 is TGTGCCAGCTATAATCGCCCTACGGATGGCTACACCTTC. This sequence encodes CASYNRPTDGYTF.

V gene TRBV30 combines with J gene TRBJ1-1; 8 bases align to TRBD1. Losses at the gene ends were 1 base for V and 5 bases for J; bases not matched to a gene: 3. Germline CDR1 reads GTSNPN; CDR2 reads SVGIG (reference sequence). The CDR3 length is 13 residues. The CDR3 protein is CAWSGQGTTEAFF. The CDR3 DNA sequence: TGTGCCTGGAGTGGACAGGGGACTACTGAAGCTTTCTTT.

J is TRBJ2-7 and V is TRBV7-9; tentatively, D is TRBD1 (6 bases). This CDR3 region has 14 residues. The germline CDR1 and CDR2 sequences are SEHNR and FQNEAQ (reference sequence). V dropped 3 bases and J dropped 5 bases, with 14 bases sitting between them. The CDR3 nucleotides are TGTGCCAGCAGCTTCGCACCACAGGGAAACGAGCAGTACTTC. Translating it yields CASSFAPQGNEQYF.

This rearrangement joins TRBV12-5 to TRBJ1-3; D uncertain. This CDR3 spans 15 amino acids. V lost 1 base and J 2 bases, leaving 9 bases between the germline ends. Germline V lookup: CDR1 LGHNT, CDR2 FRNRAP. The CDR3 is CASGLGYVAGNTIYF. The CDR3 DNA follows: TGTGCTAGTGGTTTGGGGTATGTCGCTGGAAACACCATATATTTT.

The rearrangement uses TRBV18 and TRBJ1-3; the D gene is possibly TRBD1 (5 bases). The CDR3 covers 16 residues. V was shortened by 6 bases and J by 4 bases, with 19 bases between the two germline ends. The germline CDR1 and CDR2 sequences are KGHSH and LQKENI. This chain's CDR3 is CASSGQPGASGNTIYF. The CDR3 DNA reads TGTGCCAGCTCGGGTCAACCTGGGGCCTCGGGAAACACCATATATTTT.

This clone came up a few times. The chain joins TRBV10-3 to TRBJ1-6, with a tentative D call TRBD1 (5 bases). The germline V and J ends were trimmed by 6 bases and 5 bases, with 14 bases remaining between them. This CDR3 contains 15 residues. Germline V CDR1 and CDR2: ENHRY, SYGVKD. The CDR3 region has the DNA TGTGCCATCAGCGCCTCGGGACCGGATAATTCACCCCTCCACTTT. Protein product: CAISASGPDNSPLHF.

The chain couples TRBV5-4 to TRBJ2-1; the D gene could be TRBD1 or TRBD2 (6 bases each). Per the germline V gene, CDR1 is SGHNT and CDR2 is YYREEE (reference sequence). This CDR3 has 18 residues. V lost 0 bases and J lost 3, with 19 bases in between. The CDR3 region is CASSLGGAGGAGYNEQFF. The CDR3 nucleotides read TGTGCCAGCAGCTTGGGGGGGGCCGGAGGGGCGGGCTACAATGAGCAGTTCTTC.

The rearrangement links TRBV18 to TRBJ2-3; TRBD2 matches 8 bases. The CDR3 covers 14 residues. V lost 3 bases and J lost 6; bases outside the gene matches: 5. Germline loops: CDR1 KGHSH, CDR2 LQKENI. The chain's CDR3 is CASSPGLGGDTQYF. CDR3 nucleotide sequence: TGTGCCAGCTCACCGGGACTAGGAGGGGATACGCAGTATTTT.